Included here is one T cell receptor beta chain sequence, with context. Generated by immunoSEQ multiplex PCR, the TCRdb table keeps only in-frame clones and is missing some. This table holds about 260,000 clones, more than 70% found once. V dropped 5 bases and J dropped 1; count of bases not matched to a gene: 3. CDR3 size: 14 residues. Germline CDR1 reads MNHEY; CDR2 reads SVGAGI. These data originate in a study of blood T cell repertoires in COVID-19. The sequenced sample was PBMCs or T cells enriched from blood (not recorded which). The J gene is TRBJ2-3, the V gene TRBV6-5, with 7 nucleotides matching TRBD1. The sequence came from a woman aged 45-65 years who had recovered from COVID-19. This CDR3 reads CASSRQGGTDTQYF. The CDR3 DNA reads as TGTGCCAGCAGTAGACAGGGCGGCACAGATACGCAGTATTTT.